This TCR beta chain is drawn from a study of blood T cells in healthy people across ages. They isolated at least 6 million PBMCs from each sample. PCR was performed a second time for roughly 6 to 12 cycles using a sample-barcoded 5' primer and a J-beta primer mix. TCRdb passed the 5' RACE reads through MiXCR, listing each CDR3 protein once. The table shows around 1,900,000 distinct CDR3 sequences, with 39% occurring only once. V was clipped by 4 bases and J by 5 bases, with 14 bases between them. The CDR3 is 15 residues long. Per germline, CDR1 LGHNA and CDR2 YNFKEQ. This clonotype was found a few times. No antigen is known for it. Study-wide findings and caveats: CMV status of donors was unknown, possibly confounding expanded clonotype changes.

V and J are TRBV4-2 and TRBJ1-4, with a tentative D call TRBD1 (6 bases). The sample comprised blood. This sequence was found in a human donor in good health. The CDR3 sequence is CASSPLEQGNEKLFF. For the CDR3, the DNA is TGTGCCAGCAGCCCACTCGAGCAGGGGAATGAAAAACTGTTTTTT.